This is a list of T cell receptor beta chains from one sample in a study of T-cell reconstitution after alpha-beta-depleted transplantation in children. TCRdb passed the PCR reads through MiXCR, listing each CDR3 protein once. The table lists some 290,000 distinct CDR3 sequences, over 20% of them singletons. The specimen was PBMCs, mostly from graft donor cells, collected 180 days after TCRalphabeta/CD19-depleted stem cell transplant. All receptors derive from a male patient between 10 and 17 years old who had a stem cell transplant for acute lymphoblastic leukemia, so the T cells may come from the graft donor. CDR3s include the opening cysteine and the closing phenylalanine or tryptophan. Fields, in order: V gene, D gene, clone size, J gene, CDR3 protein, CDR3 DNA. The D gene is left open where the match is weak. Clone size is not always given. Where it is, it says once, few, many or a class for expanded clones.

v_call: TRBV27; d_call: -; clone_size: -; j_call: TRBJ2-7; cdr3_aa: CASSFLTALDGQYF; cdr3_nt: TGTGCCAGCAGTTTTCTTACCGCCCTCGATGGGCAGTACTTC
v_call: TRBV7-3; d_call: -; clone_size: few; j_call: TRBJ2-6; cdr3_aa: CASSAHGDISGANVLTF; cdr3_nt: TGTGCCAGCAGCGCCCACGGTGATATCTCTGGGGCCAACGTCCTGACTTTC
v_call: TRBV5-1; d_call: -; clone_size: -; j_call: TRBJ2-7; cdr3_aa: CASSIGHEQYF; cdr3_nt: TGCGCCAGCAGCATAGGACACGAGCAGTACTTC
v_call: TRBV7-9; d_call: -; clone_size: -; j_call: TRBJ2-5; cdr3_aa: CASSYTELKRPQETQYF; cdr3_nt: TGTGCCAGCAGCTACACAGAGTTGAAGCGGCCACAAGAGACCCAGTACTTC
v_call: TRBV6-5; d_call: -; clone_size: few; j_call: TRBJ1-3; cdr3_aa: CASSYGAADSGNTIYF; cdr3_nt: TGTGCCAGCAGTTACGGGGCAGCGGACTCTGGAAACACCATATATTTT
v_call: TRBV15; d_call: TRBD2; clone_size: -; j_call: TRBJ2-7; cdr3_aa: CATSSGTSGAYEQYF; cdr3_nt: TGTGCCACCAGCAGCGGGACTAGCGGGGCCTACGAGCAGTACTTC
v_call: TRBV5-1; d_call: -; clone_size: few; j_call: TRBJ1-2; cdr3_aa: CASSFAGTNYGYTF; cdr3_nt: TGCGCCAGCAGCTTCGCAGGGACAAACTATGGCTACACCTTC
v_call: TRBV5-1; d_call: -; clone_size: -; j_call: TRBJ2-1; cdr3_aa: CASRWARSYNEQFF; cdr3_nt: TGCGCCAGCCGTTGGGCCCGCTCCTACAATGAGCAGTTCTTC
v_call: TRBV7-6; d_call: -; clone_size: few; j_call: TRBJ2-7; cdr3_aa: CASSLAGPDEQYF; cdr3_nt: TGTGCCAGCAGCTTAGCGGGACCAGACGAGCAGTACTTC
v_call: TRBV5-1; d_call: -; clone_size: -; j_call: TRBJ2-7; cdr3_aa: CASSLVPTNEQYF; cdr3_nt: TGCGCCAGCAGCTTGGTCCCAACAAACGAGCAGTACTTC
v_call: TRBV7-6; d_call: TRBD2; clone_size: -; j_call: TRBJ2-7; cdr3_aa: CASSLGPSGTYEQYF; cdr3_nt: TGTGCCAGCAGCTTAGGCCCTAGCGGGACCTACGAGCAGTACTTC
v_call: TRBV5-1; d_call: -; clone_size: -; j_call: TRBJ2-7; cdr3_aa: CASSHDPRGRIHEQYF; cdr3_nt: TGCGCCAGCAGCCACGACCCCCGGGGCAGGATCCACGAGCAGTACTTC
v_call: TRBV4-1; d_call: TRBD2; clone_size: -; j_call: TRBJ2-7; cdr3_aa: CASSHLTGTGLAGVYEQYF; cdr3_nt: TGCGCCAGCAGCCACTTGACAGGGACGGGACTAGCTGGGGTCTACGAGCAGTACTTC
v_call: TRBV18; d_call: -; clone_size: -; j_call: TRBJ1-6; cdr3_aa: CASSPRDTGSPLHF; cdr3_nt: TGTGCCAGCTCACCACGAGATACAGGTTCACCCCTCCACTTT
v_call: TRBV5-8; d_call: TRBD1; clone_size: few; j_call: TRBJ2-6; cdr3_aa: CARPGQVRSGANVLTF; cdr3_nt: TGTGCCAGACCGGGACAGGTTCGCTCTGGGGCCAACGTCCTGACTTTC
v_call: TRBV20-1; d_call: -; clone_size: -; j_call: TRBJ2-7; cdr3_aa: CSATVWGASYEQYF; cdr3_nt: TGCAGTGCTACGGTTTGGGGCGCCAGTTACGAGCAGTACTTC
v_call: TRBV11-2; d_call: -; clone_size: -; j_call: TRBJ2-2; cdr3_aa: CASSFGRSLASNTGELFF; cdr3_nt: TGTGCCAGCAGCTTCGGCCGGTCCTTAGCGAGTAACACCGGGGAGCTGTTTTTT
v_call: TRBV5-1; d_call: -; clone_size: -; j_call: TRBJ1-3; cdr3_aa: CASSAGTSGNTIYF; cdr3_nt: TGCGCCAGCAGCGCCGGGACATCTGGAAACACCATATATTTT
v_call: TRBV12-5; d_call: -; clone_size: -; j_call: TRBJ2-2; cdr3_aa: CASAPPDPSTGELFF; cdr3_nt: TGTGCTAGTGCCCCCCCTGATCCGTCCACCGGGGAGCTGTTTTTT
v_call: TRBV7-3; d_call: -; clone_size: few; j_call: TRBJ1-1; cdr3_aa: CASSLWWVTEAFF; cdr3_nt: TGTGCCAGCAGCTTATGGTGGGTAACTGAAGCTTTCTTT
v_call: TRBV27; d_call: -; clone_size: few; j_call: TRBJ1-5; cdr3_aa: CASSFRGLNQPQHF; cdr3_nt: TGTGCCAGCAGTTTCCGGGGCCTCAATCAGCCCCAGCATTTT
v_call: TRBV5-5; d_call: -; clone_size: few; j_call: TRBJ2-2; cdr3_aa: CASSLGPGTRGTGELFF; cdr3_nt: TGTGCCAGCAGCTTGGGCCCCGGGACTCGCGGGACCGGGGAGCTGTTTTTT
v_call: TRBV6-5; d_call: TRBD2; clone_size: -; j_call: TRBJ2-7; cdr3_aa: CASSYLLAGGEQYF; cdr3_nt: TGTGCCAGCAGTTACCTGCTAGCGGGAGGTGAGCAGTACTTC
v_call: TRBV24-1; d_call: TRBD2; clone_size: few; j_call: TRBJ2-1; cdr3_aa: CATEGTSGRAGDNEQFF; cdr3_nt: TGTGCCACCGAGGGGACTAGCGGGAGGGCTGGGGACAATGAGCAGTTCTTC
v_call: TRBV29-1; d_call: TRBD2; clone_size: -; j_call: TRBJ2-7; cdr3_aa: CSVEDGTSGTYEQYF; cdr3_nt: TGCAGCGTTGAAGACGGGACTAGCGGAACCTACGAGCAGTACTTC
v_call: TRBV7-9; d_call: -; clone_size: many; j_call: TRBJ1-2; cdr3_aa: CASERGGGNYGYTF; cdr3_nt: TGTGCCAGCGAGAGAGGCGGGGGGAACTATGGCTACACCTTC